This T cell receptor beta chain stems from a study of identical twins. Germline V gives CDR1 SGHRS, CDR2 YFSETQ. V gave up 0 bases and J gave up 5 bases, with 3 bases separating them. This CDR3 is built from 12 residues. One entry per CDR3 protein, called by TCRdb with MiXCR from the 5' RACE reads. The sample gives more than 1.5 million distinct CDR3 sequences, about 32% of which show up once; 0.27% is in the top ten. This clonotype was seen many times. Sequenced sample: cord blood. The V and J genes are TRBV5-1 and TRBJ2-1, with unresolved D. The source of this sequence is a newborn girl in good health. The CDR3 DNA is TGCGCCAGCAGCTTGGCCGACAATGAGCAGTTCTTC. This translates into CASSLADNEQFF.